This T cell receptor (beta chain) is drawn from a study of blood T cell repertoires in COVID-19. Whole-study context: The United States, Italy and Spain provided the acute and convalescent COVID-19 samples. The analysed material was cDNA or gDNA that came from T cells, B-cell-depleted T cells, or PBMCs.

Germline assignment: CDR1 SGHRS and CDR2 YFSETQ. The V and J ends lost 4 bases and 0 bases, in that order; junction bases with no gene match: 4. This CDR3 is built from 15 residues. Original methodology: Reference gene primer amplification gave estimated nucleated cell counts. This table comes from immunoSEQ multiplex PCR, and its TCRdb copy is limited to in-frame clones, with some not included. Clone size and V and J calls were adopted from that table, with D and trimming inferred from the DNA. The sample includes about 410,000 clones, 75% to 90% seen only once; the top ten take under 1.5%. This receptor was identified in a woman aged 25 to 39 with active or convalescent COVID-19. Input material: peripheral blood. The chain recombines TRBV5-1 with TRBJ1-1; TRBD1 agrees at 9 bases. The DNA of the CDR3 is TGCGCCAGCAGCGGTGGACAGGGGATGAACACTGAAGCTTTCTTT. Residues: CASSGGQGMNTEAFF.